These 25 T cell receptor beta chains were all obtained from the same sample, sequenced in a study of T-cell reconstitution after alpha-beta-depleted transplantation in children. Molecular barcoding with unique molecular identifiers was used for the TCRbeta library. Using its own MiXCR run on the PCR reads, TCRdb lists one record per CDR3 protein. The data contain around 200,000 distinct CDR3 sequences, around 9.5% of them singletons. Specimen: PBMCs from the stem cell graft donor, collected from the stem cell graft. All receptors come from a human donor who donated a stem cell graft to a child with acute lymphoblastic leukemia.

The V gene is TRBV29-1, the J gene TRBJ2-6; 9 positions match TRBD1. The junction had 5 bases not matched to a gene; V was cut back by 6 bases and J by 2 bases. The CDR3 loop spans 15 amino acids. Germline lookup yields CDR1 SQVTM and CDR2 ANQGSEA. The CDR3 here is CSVTTGGAGANVLTF. CDR3 coding DNA: TGCAGCGTCACTACAGGGGGCGCTGGGGCCAACGTCCTGACTTTC.

J is TRBJ2-2 and V is TRBV7-2, with TRBD1 identical over 9 bases. V trimming: 0 bases; J trimming: 4 bases; junction bases outside the gene matches: 6. Germline CDR1 reads SGHTA; CDR2 reads FQGNSA. The CDR3 is 17 residues long. CDR3 region: CASSLAGQGSVTGELFF. DNA of the CDR3: TGTGCCAGCAGCTTAGCGGGACAGGGTTCGGTCACCGGGGAGCTGTTTTTT.

This clonotype came up many times. V is TRBV10-3 and J is TRBJ2-6; D is unresolved. The germline V gene encodes CDR1 ENHRY and CDR2 SYGVKD. The CDR3 covers 16 residues. The germline V and J ends were trimmed by 0 bases and 0 bases, with 6 bases remaining between them. CDR3 residues: CAISESWSSGANVLTF. The CDR3 DNA reads as TGTGCCATCAGTGAGTCATGGAGCTCTGGGGCCAACGTCCTGACTTTC.

This clonotype turned up a few times. The J gene is TRBJ2-3, the V gene TRBV7-8; 10 nucleotides line up with TRBD1. CDR1 is SGHVS, CDR2 FQNEAQ, per germline. The V gene end was trimmed by 5 bases and the J gene end by 1 base; junction bases not matched to a gene: 6. The CDR3 is made up of 16 amino acids. CDR3 coding DNA: TGTGCCAGCAGCACTGACAGGGGGCGAGGCACAGATACGCAGTATTTT. Protein sequence: CASSTDRGRGTDTQYF.

The rearrangement links TRBV11-3 to TRBJ2-2; D perhaps matches TRBD1 (6 bases). This CDR3 comprises 16 residues. In germline, CDR1 is SGHNT, CDR2 YENEEA. V gave up 6 bases and J gave up 1 base, with 15 bases separating them. CDR3 loop: CASSPSGTMNTGELFF. DNA of the CDR3: TGTGCCAGCAGTCCTTCCGGGACAATGAACACCGGGGAGCTGTTTTTT.

The table lists this clonotype with many counts. This chain uses TRBV28 with TRBJ1-2; tentatively, D is TRBD1 (5 bases). This CDR3 has 14 residues. Germline CDR1 and CDR2: MDHEN and SYDVKM. Deletions cut 5 bases from V and 4 bases from J, with 14 bases between. CDR3: CASSSPGLTYGYTF. CDR3 coding DNA: TGTGCCAGCAGTAGCCCGGGACTTACCTATGGCTACACCTTC.

A few counts support this clonotype. The rearrangement joins TRBV6-2 or TRBV6-3 to TRBJ2-1; D is unclear. Trimming pared 0 bases from V and 10 bases from J, leaving 10 bases between. The CDR3 sequence is 13 residues long. CDR1 and CDR2 (germline): MNHEY, SVGEGT. As DNA, the CDR3 is TGTGCCAGCAGTTACTCGACCCGCAAGGAGCAGTTCTTC. Its protein product is CASSYSTRKEQFF.

The gene calls are TRBV2 and TRBJ1-6; 9 bases match TRBD1. Germline loops: CDR1 SNHLY, CDR2 FYNNEI. This CDR3 is 15 amino acids long. V gave up 6 bases and J gave up 5 bases; unmatched junction bases: 5. The CDR3 spells CASRPGQGNNSPLHF. The CDR3, as DNA: TGTGCCAGCAGGCCGGGACAGGGCAATAATTCACCCCTCCACTTT.

The chain uses TRBV7-6 and TRBJ2-1; 10 bases map to TRBD2. From germline, CDR1 is SGHVS and CDR2 FNYEAQ. This CDR3 region has 14 residues. J was trimmed by 8 bases and V by 6 bases; bases with no gene match: 7. In DNA form, the CDR3 reads TGTGCCAGCAGGGATAGCGGGGGGAGCGATGAGCAGTTCTTC. Translated, it gives CASRDSGGSDEQFF.

This clonotype has just a few counts. This sequence joins TRBV20-1 and TRBJ1-2; TRBD1 agrees at 8 bases. The trim removed 7 bases at V and 11 bases at J, leaving 15 bases unmatched. Germline V CDR1 and CDR2: DFQATT, SNEGSKA (reference sequence). CDR3 length: 13 residues. DNA for the CDR3: TGCAGTGTCCTGGGAGACAGGGGTACGGTTTACACCTTC. It yields the protein CSVLGDRGTVYTF.

This chain connects TRBV5-1 to TRBJ1-2; D not certain. Germline CDR1 is SGHRS and CDR2 is YFSETQ. The ends were cut back, 1 base at V and 7 bases at J, with 11 bases in the middle. This CDR3 is 13 amino acids long. Written as DNA, the CDR3 is TGCGCCAGCAGCTTGTCACTAATCGGTGGCTACACCTTC. This sequence encodes CASSLSLIGGYTF.

Only a few counts were recorded for this clonotype. The chain recombines TRBV7-2 with TRBJ1-1; D is ambiguous. The CDR3 has 14 amino acids. V lost 2 bases and J 0 bases, leaving 7 bases between the germline ends. In germline, CDR1 is SGHTA, CDR2 FQGNSA. The CDR3 DNA reads as TGTGCCAGCAGCTTAAGGCGGATGAACACTGAAGCTTTCTTT. It translates to CASSLRRMNTEAFF.

This clonotype was counted a few times. The CDR3: CASTPDRVETQYF. The CDR3 nucleotides read TGTGCCAGCACCCCGGACAGGGTTGAGACCCAGTACTTC. The chain is built from TRBV12-3 or TRBV12-4 and TRBJ2-5, with 8 bases aligning to TRBD1. This CDR3 is built from 13 residues. Trimming removed 7 bases from V and 5 bases from J; junction bases left unmatched: 6.

This clonotype was counted many times. The J gene is TRBJ1-6, the V gene TRBV27; no clear D. Germline CDR1 and CDR2: MNHEY and SMNVEV (reference sequence). The CDR3 loop spans 17 amino acids. V dropped 8 bases and J dropped 4 bases, with 21 bases sitting between them. Here the CDR3 reads CASGRSEPAMYNSPLHF. CDR3 nucleotide sequence: TGTGCCAGCGGGAGATCAGAGCCAGCAATGTATAATTCACCCCTCCACTTT.

This clonotype was seen a handful of times. V and J are TRBV12-5 and TRBJ2-1; no firm D call. Trimming left V 6 bases short and J 8 bases short, with 11 bases between. CDR3 length: 12 amino acids. CDR1 and CDR2 from the germline V gene are LGHNT and FRNRAP. The CDR3 loop reads CASGLGRDEQFF. CDR3 sequence (DNA): TGTGCTAGTGGCCTCGGAAGGGATGAGCAGTTCTTC.

The table lists this clonotype with many counts. The chain links TRBV3-1 to TRBJ1-1; no definite D call. Germline lookup yields CDR1 LGHDT and CDR2 YNNKEL (reference sequence). Trimming took off 1 base at V and 4 bases at J, with 10 bases between the two ends. The CDR3 extends over 14 amino acids. The CDR3 DNA is TGTGCCAGCAGCCAAGCCCGGGCAAGCACTGAAGCTTTCTTT. It is translated as CASSQARASTEAFF.

The sample holds many counts of this clonotype. V is TRBV29-1 and J is TRBJ1-5; D ambiguous. Germline CDR1 is SQVTM and CDR2 is ANQGSEA. The CDR3 has 11 amino acids. Trimming shortened V by 7 bases and J by 5 bases, and 9 bases separated the two germline ends. The CDR3 protein is CSAGRDQPQHF. The CDR3 DNA reads as TGCAGCGCTGGAAGGGATCAGCCCCAGCATTTT.

This clonotype was recorded a few times. The J gene is TRBJ2-1, the V gene TRBV5-6; weak D call: TRBD2 (6 bases). Germline V gives CDR1 SGHDT, CDR2 YYEEEE. Trimming removed 2 bases at V and 3 bases at J, with 12 bases between. The CDR3 is made up of 15 amino acids. The CDR3 sequence is CASSLGGGFYNEQFF. The CDR3, as DNA: TGTGCCAGCAGCTTAGGTGGGGGGTTCTACAATGAGCAGTTCTTC.

This clonotype was seen a few times. V and J are TRBV5-1 and TRBJ1-4; no reliable D call. The CDR3 totals 15 residues. V lost 0 bases to trimming and J lost 7 bases, with 13 bases between them. Germline CDR1 is SGHRS and CDR2 is YFSETQ. The CDR3 sequence: CASSLGWEESEKLFF. CDR3 sequence (DNA): TGCGCCAGCAGCTTGGGTTGGGAGGAGAGTGAAAAACTGTTTTTT.

This clonotype was seen ten or more times. The chain has TRBV10-3 and TRBJ2-1, with 16 positions matching TRBD2. Trimming at V came to 4 bases and at J to 9 bases, leaving 3 bases not matched to a gene. Germline CDR1 reads ENHRY; CDR2 reads SYGVKD. The CDR3 length is 15 residues. The CDR3 reads CAISGGLAGGSEQFF. The DNA for the CDR3 is TGTGCCATCAGTGGGGGACTAGCGGGGGGGAGTGAGCAGTTCTTC.

The genes are TRBV12-3 or TRBV12-4 and TRBJ2-3; D perhaps matches TRBD1 (5 bases). CDR3 size: 15 residues. Trimming removed 8 bases at V and 5 bases at J, with 20 bases between. This CDR3 reads CASLTSTTAQDTQYF. The CDR3 DNA is TGTGCCAGCCTAACCTCCACGACAGCACAAGATACGCAGTATTTT.

This clonotype has more than one count but fewer than ten. The CDR3 sequence: CASSPQGLGNEFSTDTQYF. CDR3 in DNA: TGTGCCAGCAGCCCACAGGGGTTGGGGAATGAATTTAGCACAGATACGCAGTATTTT. The chain joins TRBV3-1 to TRBJ2-3; the match to TRBD1 covers 7 bases. There are 19 residues in the CDR3. V dropped 4 bases and J dropped 0; count of bases not matched to a gene: 16. In germline, CDR1 is LGHDT, CDR2 YNNKEL (reference sequence).

This clonotype was observed a handful of times. This sequence joins TRBV7-9 and TRBJ1-1; tentative D call: TRBD1 (5 bases). The CDR3 is 15 amino acids. Germline lookup yields CDR1 SEHNR and CDR2 FQNEAQ (reference sequence). Deletions cut 5 bases from V and 0 bases from J, with 13 bases between. CDR3 DNA: TGTGCCAGCAGCCCCAGAGACAGCTTGAACACTGAAGCTTTCTTT. Translation gives CASSPRDSLNTEAFF.

J is TRBJ1-1 and V is TRBV25-1; 12 nucleotides line up with TRBD1. With 2 bases clipped from V and 4 bases from J, the junction kept 11 bases outside the gene matches. CDR1 is MGHDK and CDR2 is SYGVNS in the germline V gene. The CDR3 spans 18 residues. The CDR3, as DNA: TGTGCCAGCAGTGAACACCCAACGGGACAGGGGGCCGGCACTGAAGCTTTCTTT. Amino acid sequence: CASSEHPTGQGAGTEAFF.

This clonotype was counted between two and nine times. The V and J genes are TRBV5-5 and TRBJ2-1; D may match TRBD1 or TRBD2 (5 bases each). Looked up from germline, CDR1 is SGHKS and CDR2 is YYEKEE (reference sequence). The ends were cut back, 7 bases at V and 10 bases at J, with 24 bases in the middle. There are 15 residues in the CDR3. CDR3 sequence reads: CASGLTGLTAREQFF. CDR3 in DNA: TGTGCCAGCGGCCTAACAGGACTCACGGCGAGGGAGCAGTTCTTC.